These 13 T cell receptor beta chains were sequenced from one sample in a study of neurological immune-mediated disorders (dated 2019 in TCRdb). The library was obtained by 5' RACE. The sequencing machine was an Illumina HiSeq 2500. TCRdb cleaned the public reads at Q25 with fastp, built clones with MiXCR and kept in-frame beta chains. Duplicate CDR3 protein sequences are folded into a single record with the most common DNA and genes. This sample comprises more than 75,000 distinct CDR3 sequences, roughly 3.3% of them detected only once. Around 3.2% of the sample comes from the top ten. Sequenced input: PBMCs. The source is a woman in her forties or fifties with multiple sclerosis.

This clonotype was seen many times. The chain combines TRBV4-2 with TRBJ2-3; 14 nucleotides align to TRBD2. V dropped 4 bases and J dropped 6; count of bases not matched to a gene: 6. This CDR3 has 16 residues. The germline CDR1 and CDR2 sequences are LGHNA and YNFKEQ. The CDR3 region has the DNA TGTGCCAGCAGCCGACGACTAGCGGGGGGGCCTGATACGCAGTATTTT. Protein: CASSRRLAGGPDTQYF.

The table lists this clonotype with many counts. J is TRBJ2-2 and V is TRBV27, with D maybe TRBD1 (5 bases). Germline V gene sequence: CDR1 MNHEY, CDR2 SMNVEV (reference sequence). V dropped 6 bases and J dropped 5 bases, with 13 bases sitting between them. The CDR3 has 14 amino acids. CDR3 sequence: CASRIRTSTGELFF. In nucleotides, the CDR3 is TGTGCCAGCAGGATCAGGACATCTACCGGGGAGCTGTTTTTT.

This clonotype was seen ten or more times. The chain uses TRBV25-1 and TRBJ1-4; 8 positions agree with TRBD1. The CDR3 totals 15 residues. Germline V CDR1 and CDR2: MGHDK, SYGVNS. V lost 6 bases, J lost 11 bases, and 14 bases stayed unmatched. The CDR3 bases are TGTGCCAGCAGAGCTCAGGGACAGGAGGTAGCGAAACTGTTTTTT. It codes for CASRAQGQEVAKLFF.

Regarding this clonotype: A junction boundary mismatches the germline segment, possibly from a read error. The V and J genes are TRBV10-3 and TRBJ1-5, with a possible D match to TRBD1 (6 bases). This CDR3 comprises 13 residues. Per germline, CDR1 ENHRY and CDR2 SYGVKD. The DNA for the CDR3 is TGTGCCATCAACGGGGGCTACAATAAGACCCAGAATTTT. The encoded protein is CAINGGYNKTQNF.

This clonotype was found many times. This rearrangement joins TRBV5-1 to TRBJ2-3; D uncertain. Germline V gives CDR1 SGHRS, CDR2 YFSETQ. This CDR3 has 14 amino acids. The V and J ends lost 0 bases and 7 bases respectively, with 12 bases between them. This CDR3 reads CASSLDRVSNTQYF. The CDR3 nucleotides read TGCGCCAGCAGCTTGGATCGGGTGTCGAATACGCAGTATTTT. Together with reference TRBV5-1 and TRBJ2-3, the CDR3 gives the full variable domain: KAGVTQTPRYLIKTRGQQVTLSCSPISGHRSVSWYQQTPGQGLQFLFEYFSETQRNKGNFPGRFSGRQFSNSRSEMNVSTLELGDSALYLCASSLDRVSNTQYFGPGTRLTVL.

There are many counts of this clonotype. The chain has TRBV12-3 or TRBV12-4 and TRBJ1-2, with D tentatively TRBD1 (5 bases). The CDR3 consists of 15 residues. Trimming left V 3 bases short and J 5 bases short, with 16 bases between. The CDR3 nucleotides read TGTGCCAGCAGTTTGCGGCAGGGTGGAGTGTATGGCTACACCTTC. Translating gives CASSLRQGGVYGYTF.

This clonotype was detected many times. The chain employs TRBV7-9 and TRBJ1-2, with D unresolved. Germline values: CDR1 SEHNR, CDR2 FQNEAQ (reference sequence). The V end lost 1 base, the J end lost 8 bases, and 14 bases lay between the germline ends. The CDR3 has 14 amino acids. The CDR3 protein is CASSLVVGADGYTF. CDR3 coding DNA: TGTGCCAGCAGCTTAGTTGTGGGCGCCGACGGCTACACCTTC.

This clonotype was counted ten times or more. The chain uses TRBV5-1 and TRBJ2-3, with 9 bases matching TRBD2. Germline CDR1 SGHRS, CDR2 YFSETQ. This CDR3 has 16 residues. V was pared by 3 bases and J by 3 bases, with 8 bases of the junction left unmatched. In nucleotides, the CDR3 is TGCGCCAGCAGCTCGAGGACTAGCGTTGGAACAGATACGCAGTATTTT. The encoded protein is CASSSRTSVGTDTQYF.

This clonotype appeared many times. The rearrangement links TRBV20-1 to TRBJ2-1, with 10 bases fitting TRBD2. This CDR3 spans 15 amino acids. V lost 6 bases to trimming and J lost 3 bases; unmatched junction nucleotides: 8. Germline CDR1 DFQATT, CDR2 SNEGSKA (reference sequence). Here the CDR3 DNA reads TGCAGTGCATTGCTAGCGGGGGCCTACTACAATGAGCAGTTCTTC. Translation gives CSALLAGAYYNEQFF.

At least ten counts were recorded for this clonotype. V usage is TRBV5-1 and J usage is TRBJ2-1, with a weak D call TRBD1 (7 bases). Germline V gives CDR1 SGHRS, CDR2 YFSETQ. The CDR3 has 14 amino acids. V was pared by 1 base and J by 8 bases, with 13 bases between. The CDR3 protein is CASSLTRGRYEQFF. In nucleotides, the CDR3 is TGCGCCAGCAGCTTGACCAGGGGGAGGTATGAGCAGTTCTTC.

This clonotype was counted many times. CDR3 sequence (DNA): TGTGCCAGCAGTCCCACTGACAGGGGCGCTGAAGCTTTCTTT. It specifies CASSPTDRGAEAFF. V gene TRBV6-5 combines with J gene TRBJ1-1, with 8 bases aligning to TRBD1. Germline-derived CDR1 and CDR2 are MNHEY and SVGAGI. The CDR3 consists of 14 residues. Germline trimming cut 5 bases from V and 6 bases from J; bases unmatched to any gene: 8.

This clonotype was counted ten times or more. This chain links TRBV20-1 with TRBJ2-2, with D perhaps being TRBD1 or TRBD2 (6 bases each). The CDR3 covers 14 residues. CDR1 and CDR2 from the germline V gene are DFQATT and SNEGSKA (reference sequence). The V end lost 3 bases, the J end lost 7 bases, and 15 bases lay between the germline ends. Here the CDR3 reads CSASGGHWNGELFF. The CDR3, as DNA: TGCAGTGCTAGCGGGGGCCACTGGAACGGGGAGCTGTTTTTT.

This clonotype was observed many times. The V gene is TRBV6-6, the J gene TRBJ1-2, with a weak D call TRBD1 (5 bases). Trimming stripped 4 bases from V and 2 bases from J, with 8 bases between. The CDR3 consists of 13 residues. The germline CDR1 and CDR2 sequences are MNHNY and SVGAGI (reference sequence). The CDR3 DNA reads TGTGCCAGCAGTTCAGGGCTGAACTATGGCTACACCTTC. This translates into CASSSGLNYGYTF.